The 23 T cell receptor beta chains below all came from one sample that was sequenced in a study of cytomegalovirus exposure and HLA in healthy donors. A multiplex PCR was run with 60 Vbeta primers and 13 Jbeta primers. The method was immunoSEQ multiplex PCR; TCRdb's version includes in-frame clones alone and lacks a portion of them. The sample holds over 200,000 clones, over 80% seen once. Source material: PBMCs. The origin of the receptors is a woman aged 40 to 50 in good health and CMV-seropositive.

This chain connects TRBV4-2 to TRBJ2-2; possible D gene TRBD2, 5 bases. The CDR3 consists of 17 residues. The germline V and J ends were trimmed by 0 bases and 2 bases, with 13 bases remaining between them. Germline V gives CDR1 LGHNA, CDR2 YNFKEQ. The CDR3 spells CASSQDRFRGNTGELFF. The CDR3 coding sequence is TGTGCCAGCAGCCAAGATAGGTTTCGGGGAAACACCGGGGAGCTGTTTTTT.

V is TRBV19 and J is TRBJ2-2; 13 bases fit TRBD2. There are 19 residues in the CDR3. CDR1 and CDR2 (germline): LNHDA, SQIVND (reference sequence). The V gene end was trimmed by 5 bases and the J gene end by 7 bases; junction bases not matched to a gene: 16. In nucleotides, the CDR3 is TGTGCCAGTAGTCGCGGGAGTGGACTAGCGGGAGCTGCTGGCGGGGAGCTGTTTTTT. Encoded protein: CASSRGSGLAGAAGGELFF.

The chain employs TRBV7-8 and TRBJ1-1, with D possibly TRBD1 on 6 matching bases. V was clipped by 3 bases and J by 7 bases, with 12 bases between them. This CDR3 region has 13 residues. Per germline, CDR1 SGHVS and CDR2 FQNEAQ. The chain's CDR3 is CASSFTGLYEAFF. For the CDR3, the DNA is TGTGCCAGCAGCTTCACAGGGCTCTATGAAGCTTTCTTT.

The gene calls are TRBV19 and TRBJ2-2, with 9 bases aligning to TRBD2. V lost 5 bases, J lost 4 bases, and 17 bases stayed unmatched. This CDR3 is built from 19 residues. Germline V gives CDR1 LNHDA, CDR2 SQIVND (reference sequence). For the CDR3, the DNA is TGTGCCAGTAGTTCCTCGACTAGCGGCGAAGGACGGGGCACCGGGGAGCTGTTTTTT. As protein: CASSSSTSGEGRGTGELFF.

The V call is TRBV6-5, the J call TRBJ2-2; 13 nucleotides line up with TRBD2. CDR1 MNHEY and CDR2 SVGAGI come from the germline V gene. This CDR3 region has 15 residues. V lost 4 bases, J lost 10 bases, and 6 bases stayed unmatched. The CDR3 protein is CASSSTSGRREELFF. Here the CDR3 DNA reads TGTGCCAGCAGTTCGACTAGCGGGAGGCGAGAGGAGCTGTTTTTT.

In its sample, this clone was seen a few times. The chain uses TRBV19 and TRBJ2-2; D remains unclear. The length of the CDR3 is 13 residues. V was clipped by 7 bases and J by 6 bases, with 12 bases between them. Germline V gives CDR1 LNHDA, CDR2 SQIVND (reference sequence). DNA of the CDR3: TGTGCCAGTACTCCAGTGGGCCCCGGGGAGCTGTTTTTT. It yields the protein CASTPVGPGELFF.

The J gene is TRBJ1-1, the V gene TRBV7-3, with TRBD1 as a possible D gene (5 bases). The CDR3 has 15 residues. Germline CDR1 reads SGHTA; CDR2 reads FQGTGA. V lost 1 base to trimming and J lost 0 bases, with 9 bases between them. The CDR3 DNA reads TGTGCCAGCAGCTTAAGTCCAGGGATGAACACTGAAGCTTTCTTT. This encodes CASSLSPGMNTEAFF. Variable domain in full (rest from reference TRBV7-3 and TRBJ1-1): GAGVSQTPSNKVTEKGKYVELRCDPISGHTALYWYRQSLGQGPEFLIYFQGTGAADDSGLPNDRFFAVRPEGSVSTLKIQRTERGDSAVYLCASSLSPGMNTEAFFGQGTRLTVV.

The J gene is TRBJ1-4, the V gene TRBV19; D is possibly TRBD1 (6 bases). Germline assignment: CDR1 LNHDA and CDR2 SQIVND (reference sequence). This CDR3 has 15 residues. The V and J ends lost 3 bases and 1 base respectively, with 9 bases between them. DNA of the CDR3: TGTGCCAGTAGTATCCAGGGGCGAACTAATGAAAAACTGTTTTTT. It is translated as CASSIQGRTNEKLFF.

The CDR3 nucleotides read TGTGCCAGTAGTAGCCTTGGGACAGAAGAATACGAGCAGTACTTC. It specifies CASSSLGTEEYEQYF. The chain uses TRBV19 and TRBJ2-7; TRBD1 aligns across 7 bases. Germline V gene lookup returns CDR1 LNHDA and CDR2 SQIVND (reference sequence). The CDR3 covers 15 residues. Germline trimming cut 4 bases from V and 4 bases from J; bases unmatched to any gene: 10. The entire variable domain, with the rest obtained from reference TRBV19 and TRBJ2-7, is as follows: DGGITQSPKYLFRKEGQNVTLSCEQNLNHDAMYWYRQDPGQGLRLIYYSQIVNDFQKGDIAEGYSVSREKKESFPLTVTSAQKNPTAFYLCASSSLGTEEYEQYFGPGTRLTVT.

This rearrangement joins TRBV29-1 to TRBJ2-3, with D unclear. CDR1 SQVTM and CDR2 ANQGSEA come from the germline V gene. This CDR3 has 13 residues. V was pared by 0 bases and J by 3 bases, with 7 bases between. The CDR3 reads CSVEDRGTDTQYF. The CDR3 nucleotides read TGCAGCGTTGAAGATAGAGGAACAGATACGCAGTATTTT.

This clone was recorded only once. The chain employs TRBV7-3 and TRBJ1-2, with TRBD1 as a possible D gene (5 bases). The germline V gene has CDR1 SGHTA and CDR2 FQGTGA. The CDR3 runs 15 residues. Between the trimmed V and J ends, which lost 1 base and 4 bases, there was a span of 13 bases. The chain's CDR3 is CASSLSRTGGYGYTF. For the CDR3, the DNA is TGTGCCAGCAGCTTAAGCAGGACGGGGGGCTATGGCTACACCTTC.

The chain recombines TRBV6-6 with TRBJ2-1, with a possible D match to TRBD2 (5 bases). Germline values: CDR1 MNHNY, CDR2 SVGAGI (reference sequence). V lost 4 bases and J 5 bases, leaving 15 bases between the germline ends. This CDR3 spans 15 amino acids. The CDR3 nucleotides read TGTGCCAGCAGTTGGGCCCGGGGATTAAACAATGAGCAGTTCTTC. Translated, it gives CASSWARGLNNEQFF.

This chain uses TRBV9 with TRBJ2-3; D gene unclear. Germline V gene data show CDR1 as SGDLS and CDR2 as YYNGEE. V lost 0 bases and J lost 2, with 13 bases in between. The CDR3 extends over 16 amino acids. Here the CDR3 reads CASSVGADPPTDTQYF. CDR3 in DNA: TGTGCCAGCAGCGTAGGGGCAGATCCCCCCACAGATACGCAGTATTTT.

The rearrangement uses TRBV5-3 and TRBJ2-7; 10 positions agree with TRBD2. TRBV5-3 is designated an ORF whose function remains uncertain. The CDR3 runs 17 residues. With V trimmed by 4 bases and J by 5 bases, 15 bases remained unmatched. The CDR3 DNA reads TGTGCCAGAAGCCCTCAAAACGGGACTAGCGATTGCCACGAGCAGTACTTC. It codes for CARSPQNGTSDCHEQYF.

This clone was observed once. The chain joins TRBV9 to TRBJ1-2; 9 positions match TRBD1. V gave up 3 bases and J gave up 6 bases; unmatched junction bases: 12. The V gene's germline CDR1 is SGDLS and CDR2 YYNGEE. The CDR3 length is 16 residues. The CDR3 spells CASSAGSPGTGHGYTF. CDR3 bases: TGTGCCAGCAGCGCGGGGAGTCCAGGGACAGGGCATGGCTACACCTTC.

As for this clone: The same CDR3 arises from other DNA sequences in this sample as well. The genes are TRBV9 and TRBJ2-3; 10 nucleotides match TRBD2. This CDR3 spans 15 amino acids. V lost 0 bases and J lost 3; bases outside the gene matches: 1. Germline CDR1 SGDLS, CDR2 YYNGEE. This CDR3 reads CASSVVAGGTDTQYF. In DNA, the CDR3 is TGTGCCAGCAGCGTAGTAGCGGGAGGTACAGATACGCAGTATTTT. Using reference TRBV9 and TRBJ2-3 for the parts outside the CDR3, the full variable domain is DSGVTQTPKHLITATGQRVTLRCSPRSGDLSVYWYQQSLDQGLQFLIQYYNGEERAKGNILERFSAQQFPDLHSELNLSSLELGDSALYFCASSVVAGGTDTQYFGPGTRLTVL.

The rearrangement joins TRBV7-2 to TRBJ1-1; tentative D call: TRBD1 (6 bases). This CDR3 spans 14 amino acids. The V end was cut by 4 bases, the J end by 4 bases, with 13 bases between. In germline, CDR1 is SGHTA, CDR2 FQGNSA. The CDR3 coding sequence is TGTGCCAGCAGCTCCTATCAGGGGTTCACTGAAGCTTTCTTT. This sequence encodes CASSSYQGFTEAFF. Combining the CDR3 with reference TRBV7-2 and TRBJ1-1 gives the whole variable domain GAGVSQSPSNKVTEKGKDVELRCDPISGHTALYWYRQSLGQGLEFLIYFQGNSAPDKSGLPSDRFSAERTGGSVSTLTIQRTQQEDSAVYLCASSSYQGFTEAFFGQGTRLTVV.

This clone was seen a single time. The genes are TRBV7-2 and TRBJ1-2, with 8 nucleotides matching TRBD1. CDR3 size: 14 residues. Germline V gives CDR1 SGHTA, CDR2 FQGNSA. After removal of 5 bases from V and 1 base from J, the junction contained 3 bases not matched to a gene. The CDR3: CASSDRGVNYGYTF. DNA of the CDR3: TGTGCCAGCAGCGACAGGGGAGTTAACTATGGCTACACCTTC.

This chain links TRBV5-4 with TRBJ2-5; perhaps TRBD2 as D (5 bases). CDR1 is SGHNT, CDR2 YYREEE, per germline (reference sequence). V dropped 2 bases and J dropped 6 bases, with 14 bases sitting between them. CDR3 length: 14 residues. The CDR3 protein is CASSFLPGWQTQYF. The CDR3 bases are TGTGCCAGCAGCTTCCTTCCGGGGTGGCAGACCCAGTACTTC.

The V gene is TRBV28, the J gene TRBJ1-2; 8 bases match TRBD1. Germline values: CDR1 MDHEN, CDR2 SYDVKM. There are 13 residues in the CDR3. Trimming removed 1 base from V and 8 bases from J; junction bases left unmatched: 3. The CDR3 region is CASSLSGGDGYTF. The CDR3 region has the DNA TGTGCCAGCAGTTTATCAGGGGGCGACGGCTACACCTTC.

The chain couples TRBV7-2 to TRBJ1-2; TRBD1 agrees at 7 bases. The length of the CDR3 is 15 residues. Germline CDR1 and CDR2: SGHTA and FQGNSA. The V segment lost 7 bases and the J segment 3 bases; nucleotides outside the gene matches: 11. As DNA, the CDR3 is TGTGCCAGCACCGAGCTCGGGGACAGACACTATGGCTACACCTTC. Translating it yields CASTELGDRHYGYTF.

CDR3 protein: CASTPQKSPNSPLHF. CDR3 DNA: TGTGCCAGTACCCCACAGAAAAGTCCAAATTCACCCCTCCACTTT. This chain links TRBV19 with TRBJ1-6; D is unclear. The CDR3 has 15 residues. Deletions cut 7 bases from V and 7 bases from J, with 17 bases between. Looked up from germline, CDR1 is LNHDA and CDR2 is SQIVND (reference sequence).

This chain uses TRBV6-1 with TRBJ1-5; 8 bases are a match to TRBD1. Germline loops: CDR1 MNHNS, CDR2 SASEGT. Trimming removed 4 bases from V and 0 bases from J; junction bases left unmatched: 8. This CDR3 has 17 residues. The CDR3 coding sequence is TGTGCCAGCAGTGCGCCCTCAGGGGGCTATAGCAATCAGCCCCAGCATTTT. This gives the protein CASSAPSGGYSNQPQHF.